This T cell receptor (beta chain) was documented in a study of cytomegalovirus exposure and HLA in healthy donors. This clone came up once. In the PCR, 60 Vbeta and 13 Jbeta primers were used. Some clones are missing from TCRdb's copy, which holds only in-frame ones; the method was immunoSEQ multiplex PCR. The repertoire includes roughly 190,000 clones, approximately 82% of them detected once, and 10% sits in the top ten. The germline gives CDR1 SGHDT, CDR2 YYEEEE. With 3 bases clipped from V and 3 bases from J, the junction kept 8 bases outside the gene matches. This CDR3 contains 15 residues. The source is a woman in her forties or fifties in good health and CMV-seropositive. Material: PBMCs. This chain links TRBV5-6 with TRBJ2-5, with 7 nucleotides matching TRBD1. CDR3 sequence reads: CASSYRGVKEETQYF. In nucleotides, the CDR3 is TGTGCCAGCAGCTACAGGGGAGTAAAGGAAGAGACCCAGTACTTC.